This T cell receptor beta chain appears in the sequencing data of a study of cytomegalovirus exposure and HLA in healthy donors. General study findings and limits: Published work reported that the classifier diagnosed cytomegalovirus status with high specificity and sensitivity.

Comment on this clone: Antigen specificity is unknown.

PCR amplification relied on 60 Vbeta primers (plus 13 Jbeta primers). Repertoires were generated with immunoSEQ multiplex PCR, while TCRdb's copy carries only in-frame clones and drops some. The sample has under 200,000 clones, 81% seen once. The germline gives CDR1 SGHAT, CDR2 FQNNGV. CDR3 length equals 15 residues. Trimming shortened V by 5 bases and J by 10 bases, and 21 bases separated the two germline ends. The receptor was isolated from a man aged 45-65 years in good health and CMV-seropositive. The source material was PBMCs. V is TRBV11-2 and J is TRBJ2-1; D may be TRBD2 (5 bases). DNA of the CDR3: TGTGCCAGCAGCCCATCGAGACTACCGAAAAGGGAGCAGTTCTTC. This sequence encodes CASSPSRLPKREQFF.